The T cell receptor (beta chain) under discussion was sequenced for a study of shared clonotypes between healthy human individuals (dated by TCRdb to the early 2020s). Some background on the complete study: The cohort comprised a couple of women and a few men aged 18 to 49 years. Libraries were prepared and TCR repertoires were sequenced by different laboratories using diverse techniques, in order to increase sequencing depth and limit assay-specific biases. To estimate repertoire size and how much clonotypes are shared between individuals, the study performed deep sequencing of blood TCR repertoires from roughly five healthy adults. For each donor, CD4 naive and CD4 memory were each given three plates, CD8 naive was given two plates, and CD8 memory was given one plate. Between about 0.8 and 9.5 billion PBMCs per donor were obtained by leukapheresis.

Healthy HIV-negative adults with no recently reported acute infections or vaccinations were included as donors. Only Caucasian adults living in Nashville, Tennessee, USA were represented among the donors. CD4+ T cells were enriched by magnetic negative selection, after which naive cells were positively selected on CD45RA and the negative fraction was taken as the memory subset. Blood was obtained by leukapheresis, after which PBMCs were separated by Ficoll-Histopaque density gradient centrifugation and cryopreserved in liquid nitrogen vapor phase. Purity and quantity of every magnetically sorted T cell population were checked by analytical flow cytometry. From each sorted fraction, genomic DNA was isolated and quantified by UV absorbance on a Nanodrop 2000c. A note on this clone: What this receptor recognizes is not known. The input lacks base qualities; no much larger clone sits a single base away.

Using the deep immunoSEQ assay, TCR CDR3 regions were amplified from genomic DNA by multiplex PCR. Extracted genomic DNA from each cell subset was distributed evenly across all wells of several immunoSEQ 96-well plates, and each plate was treated as a replicate. For sorted subsets, each replicate PCR was loaded with roughly 200 ng genomic DNA, equivalent to 25,000 to 35,000 T cell genomes. Purified libraries were measured with a Qubit 3.0 fluorometer, size-checked on a Bioanalyzer 2100, and measured again with the KAPA Library Quantification kit. Each immunoSEQ 96-well plate was sequenced on its own single-read 150-cycle Illumina NextSeq 550 flow cell. Under the source paper's analysis protocol: The immunoSEQ output contained only junctional sequences without quality scores, so filtering could not match that applied to full-length reads. Sequences were annotated with PyIR, a Python wrapper for IgBLAST v1.9, and V/J genes and CDR3 were assigned using IMGT germline references. Reads were removed for weak V/J assignments (E-value above 1e-6), missing CDR3, stop codons, out-of-frame junctions, or ambiguous translated residues. V3J clonotypes were defined as sequences sharing an identical inferred V gene, J gene, and CDR3 amino acid sequence. To compute the percentage overlap between repertoires, the number of shared unique clonotypes was divided by the size of the smaller repertoire. RTK rarefaction, the Chao1 estimator, and Recon v2.1 estimates of unobserved clonotypes were used to assess repertoire richness. OLGA was used to compute generation probabilities for all TCRbeta clonotypes that the gDNA method yielded from a handful of donors. TCRdb carries this immuneACCESS record with in-frame sequences only. Its versions omit some clonotypes, under half of them owing to an unresolved V gene in the studies checked, with the rest unexplained. V and J calls and clone size are those listed in that table; D and trimming were worked out from the DNA. The sample yields 950,000 to 1,100,000 clones; about 84% were counted once. Jointly, the top ten make up under 0.8% of the sample.

The paper as a whole reports these results and caveats: Based on pairwise subsampling, the degree of clonotype sharing among donors was expected to be affected by sequencing depth. Across a handful of donors, roughly 5.1% of naive CD4, roughly 3.4% of naive CD8, about 2.3% of memory CD4, and under 0.45% of memory CD8 clonotypes were shared. Sampling was limited to blood, and TCR repertoires in tissue likely differ from TCR repertoires in blood. Naive subsets generally had larger estimated clonotype richness than memory subsets. Higher generation probabilities were observed for clonotypes shared by all four sorted-subset donors than for non-shared clonotypes. Even with the large sequencing depth, rarefaction of the sorted-subset datasets indicated that sequencing was incomplete. Because the study included a small number of donors, the genetic and exposure-history diversity represented was limited.

The clonotype originates from a young man in good health. Some clones in this sample may be carry-over from other donors' samples. The sequencing input was memory CD4+ T cells from PBMCs. The cell subset or site label of this sample denotes: CD45RA-negative fraction.

The CDR3 protein is CASSISGRAGDEQYF. The sequenced DNA: TGTGCCAGTAGTATCAGCGGGAGGGCCGGCGACGAGCAGTACTTC. The V gene is TRBV19 and the J gene is TRBJ2-7, with 10 bases in between that match TRBD2. Via the germline V gene (reference sequence), CDR1 is LNHDA and CDR2 SQIVND. V trim: 3 bases; J trim: 5 bases; unmatched bases: 7. The CDR3 holds 15 amino acids from the cysteine to the phenylalanine. The retained sequence is limited to the CDR3, 45 bases, with the frame set at the first base.